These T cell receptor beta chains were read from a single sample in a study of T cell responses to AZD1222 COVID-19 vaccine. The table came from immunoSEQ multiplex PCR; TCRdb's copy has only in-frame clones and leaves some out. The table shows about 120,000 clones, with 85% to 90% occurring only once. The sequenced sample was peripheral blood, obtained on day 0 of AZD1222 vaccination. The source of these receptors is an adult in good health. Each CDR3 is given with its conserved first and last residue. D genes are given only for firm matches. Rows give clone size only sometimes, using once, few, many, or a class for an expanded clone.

CASSPPPSGRTGTDTQYF	TGTGCCAGCTCACCACCGCCTAGCGGGAGGACCGGCACAGATACGCAGTATTTT	TRBD2	-	TRBV18	TRBJ2-3
CASSERLGDSGNTIYF	TGTGCCAGCAGTGAGAGGCTAGGGGATTCTGGAAACACCATATATTTT	-	-	TRBV2	TRBJ1-3
CASSEDRLKLFF	TGTGCCAGCAGTGAAGACAGGTTGAAGCTTTTCTTT	-	-	TRBV6-1	TRBJ1-1
CASSQTRQGGTYEQYF	TGCGCCAGCAGCCAAACCCGACAGGGGGGGACCTACGAGCAGTACTTC	TRBD1	-	TRBV4-1	TRBJ2-7
CASRDTVGYTF	TGTGCCAGCAGAGACACAGTCGGCTACACCTTC	-	few	TRBV6-5	TRBJ1-2
CASSLSYSNQPQHF	TGTGCCAGCAGCTTAAGTTATAGCAATCAGCCCCAGCATTTT	-	-	TRBV7-9	TRBJ1-5
CASSSLDRGHNEQFF	TGTGCCAGCAGCTCGCTGGACAGGGGCCACAATGAGCAGTTCTTC	TRBD1	-	TRBV5-4	TRBJ2-1
CASSLGRGGNGYTF	TGTGCCAGCAGCTTGGGAAGGGGGGGAAATGGCTACACCTTC	-	-	TRBV5-5	TRBJ1-2
CASSPLQAGGPTGELFF	TGTGCCAGCTCACCACTCCAAGCGGGGGGGCCCACCGGGGAGCTGTTTTTT	TRBD2	-	TRBV18	TRBJ2-2
CASSYGTGETQYF	TGTGCCAGCAGTTACGGGACGGGTGAGACCCAGTACTTC	-	-	TRBV6-2/TRBV6-3	TRBJ2-5
CASSLMNTEAFF	TGTGCCAGCAGTTTAATGAACACTGAAGCTTTCTTT	-	once	TRBV28	TRBJ1-1
CASSRDRVTEAFF	TGTGCCAGCAGCAGGGACAGGGTGACTGAAGCTTTCTTT	TRBD1	-	TRBV6-2/TRBV6-3	TRBJ1-1
CASSAPHRGGTNYGYTF	TGTGCCAGCAGCGCCCCTCACAGGGGGGGAACTAACTATGGCTACACCTTC	TRBD1	few	TRBV9	TRBJ1-2
CASSPTNSGANVLTF	TGTGCCAGCAGCCCCACAAACTCTGGGGCCAACGTCCTGACTTTC	-	once	TRBV7-3	TRBJ2-6
CASSPSWGSNQPQHF	TGCGCCAGCAGCCCATCTTGGGGTAGCAATCAGCCCCAGCATTTT	-	-	TRBV5-1	TRBJ1-5
CASSVAGGNQPQHF	TGTGCCAGCAGCGTAGCCGGAGGCAATCAGCCCCAGCATTTT	-	-	TRBV9	TRBJ1-5
CAISPRPAREGGETQYF	TGTGCCATCAGCCCCCGTCCGGCGCGGGAGGGGGGGGAGACCCAGTACTTC	TRBD2	once	TRBV10-3	TRBJ2-5
CASSPTGLGYTF	TGTGCCAGTAGCCCGACAGGGCTTGGCTACACCTTC	TRBD1	-	TRBV19	TRBJ1-2
CASSQDRGFQNTEAFF	TGCGCCAGCAGCCAAGATCGAGGGTTCCAGAACACTGAAGCTTTCTTT	-	-	TRBV4-1	TRBJ1-1
CASSLGAGANYGYTF	TGTGCCAGCAGCTTGGGTGCAGGGGCCAACTATGGCTACACCTTC	-	-	TRBV5-8	TRBJ1-2
CASLRSIISGNTIYF	TGTGCCAGCCTCAGGTCGATAATCTCTGGAAACACCATATATTTT	-	-	TRBV7-2	TRBJ1-3
CASSLVGNANEKLFF	TGCGCCAGCAGCTTGGTAGGGAATGCTAATGAAAAACTGTTTTTT	-	once	TRBV5-1	TRBJ1-4
CASSLAQGLGTDTQYF	TGCGCCAGCAGCTTGGCCCAGGGGTTGGGCACAGATACGCAGTATTTT	-	-	TRBV5-1	TRBJ2-3
CASSSWTGAKQETQYF	TGTGCCAGCAGTTCCTGGACAGGGGCGAAGCAAGAGACCCAGTACTTC	TRBD1	-	TRBV6-2/TRBV6-3	TRBJ2-5
CASSWTPSGRGTDTQYF	TGCGCCAGCAGCTGGACCCCTAGCGGGAGGGGTACAGATACGCAGTATTTT	TRBD2	-	TRBV5-1	TRBJ2-3
CASSYGPTGYEQYF	TGTGCCAGCAGTTACGGTCCGACAGGCTACGAGCAGTACTTC	-	-	TRBV6-5	TRBJ2-7
CASSPRRQGAGEKLFF	TGTGCCAGCAGCCCAAGACGACAGGGGGCCGGTGAAAAACTGTTTTTT	TRBD1	-	TRBV7-8	TRBJ1-4
CASSLISVDTQYF	TGCGCCAGCAGCTTGATAAGCGTAGATACGCAGTATTTT	-	-	TRBV5-1	TRBJ2-3
CASRDYFEAFF	TGTGCCAGTAGGGATTACTTTGAAGCTTTCTTT	-	-	TRBV19	TRBJ1-1
CASSPPGRDTQYF	TGTGCCAGCAGCCCACCGGGGAGAGATACGCAGTATTTT	-	-	TRBV5-4	TRBJ2-3
CASSTTSGGTYEQYF	TGTGCCAGCAGTACGACTAGCGGGGGGACCTACGAGCAGTACTTC	TRBD2	-	TRBV27	TRBJ2-7
CASSPRGGPTEAFF	TGTGCCAGTAGCCCCCGGGGGGGGCCCACTGAAGCTTTCTTT	-	-	TRBV19	TRBJ1-1
CATSDWLADDEQFF	TGTGCCACCAGTGACTGGCTAGCGGACGATGAGCAGTTCTTC	TRBD2	-	TRBV24-1	TRBJ2-1
CASSLDRGQETQYF	TGTGCCAGCAGTCTGGACAGGGGGCAAGAGACCCAGTACTTC	TRBD1	-	TRBV3-1/TRBV3-2	TRBJ2-5
CASSPDRDYGYTF	TGTGCCAGCAGCCCGGACAGAGACTATGGCTACACCTTC	-	-	TRBV5-4	TRBJ1-2
CASSLAGAASGNTIYF	TGTGCCAGCAGCTTAGCGGGGGCAGCCTCTGGAAACACCATATATTTT	-	-	TRBV7-2	TRBJ1-3
CASSFEGATDTQYF	TGTGCCAGCAGCTTCGAGGGGGCCACAGATACGCAGTATTTT	TRBD1	-	TRBV5-8	TRBJ2-3
CASSSLGTLNTEAFF	TGTGCCAGTAGTTCTCTAGGGACTTTGAACACTGAAGCTTTCTTT	-	-	TRBV19	TRBJ1-1
CASSQEDRSNYGYTF	TGCGCCAGCAGCCAAGAGGACAGATCTAACTATGGCTACACCTTC	-	-	TRBV4-1	TRBJ1-2
CASRGTGGNRPEAFF	TGTGCCAGTAGAGGAACCGGGGGCAACAGGCCTGAAGCTTTCTTT	-	-	TRBV19	TRBJ1-1
CASRRTGTSSGNTIYF	TGTGCCAGCAGACGAACAGGGACGAGCTCTGGAAACACCATATATTTT	-	-	TRBV7-6	TRBJ1-3
CGGTPTNYGYTF	TGTGGGGGTACACCAACTAACTATGGCTACACCTTC	-	-	TRBV5-6	TRBJ1-2
CASSLRLAGNTDTQYF	TGCGCCAGCAGCCTCCGACTAGCGGGCAACACGGATACGCAGTATTTT	TRBD2	-	TRBV5-1	TRBJ2-3
CASSLEQGARSYREKLFF	TGTGCCAGCAGCTTGGAACAGGGGGCGCGGTCCTATCGCGAAAAACTGTTTTTT	TRBD1	-	TRBV7-9	TRBJ1-4
CASSFGRRSLVETQYF	TGTGCCAGCAGTTTTGGGCGTCGGAGCTTGGTAGAGACCCAGTACTTC	-	-	TRBV28	TRBJ2-5